This T cell receptor (beta chain) was captured by sequencing in a study of T cells in Graves' hyperthyroidism and ophthalmopathy. RNA transcripts provided the source from which TCR beta CDR3 regions were amplified. HTBI primers were employed in a first-round RT-PCR of the TCR CDR3. In TCRdb, the multiplex PCR reads were re-called with MiXCR into one record per CDR3 protein. The data show roughly 500,000 distinct CDR3 sequences, around a fifth seen once. The source of the PBMCs was roughly 10 ml of fresh peripheral blood. The CDR3 consists of 16 residues. Germline V lookup: CDR1 SEHNR, CDR2 FQNEAQ (reference sequence). Trimming left V 1 base short and J 6 bases short, with 16 bases between.

The TCR comes from a woman between 65 and 79 years old with Graves' ophthalmopathy. The sequenced material came from blood. The rearrangement joins TRBV7-9 to TRBJ2-4, with D perhaps TRBD1 (5 bases). The CDR3, as DNA: TGTGCCAGCAGCTTAGGGGCAGGGCGTTTCAGAAACATTCAGTACTTC. It yields the protein CASSLGAGRFRNIQYF. The full variable domain, its missing parts supplied by reference TRBV7-9 and TRBJ2-4, is DTGVSQNPRHKITKRGQNVTFRCDPISEHNRLYWYRQTLGQGPEFLTYFQNEAQLEKSRLLSDRFSAERPKGSFSTLEIQRTEQGDSAMYLCASSLGAGRFRNIQYFGAGTRLSVL.